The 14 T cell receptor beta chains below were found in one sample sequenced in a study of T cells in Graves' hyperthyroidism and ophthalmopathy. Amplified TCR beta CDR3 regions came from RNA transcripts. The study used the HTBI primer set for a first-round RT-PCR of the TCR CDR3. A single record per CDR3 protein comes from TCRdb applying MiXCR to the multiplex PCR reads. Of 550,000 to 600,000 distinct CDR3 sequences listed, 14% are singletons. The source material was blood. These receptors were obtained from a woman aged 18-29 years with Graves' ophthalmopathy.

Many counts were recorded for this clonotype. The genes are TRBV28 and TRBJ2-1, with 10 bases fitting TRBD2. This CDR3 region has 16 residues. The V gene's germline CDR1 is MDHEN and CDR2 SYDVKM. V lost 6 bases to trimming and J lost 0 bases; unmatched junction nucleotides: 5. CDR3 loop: CASSSASGSSYNEQFF. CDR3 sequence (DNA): TGTGCCAGCAGCTCGGCTAGCGGGAGCTCCTACAATGAGCAGTTCTTC. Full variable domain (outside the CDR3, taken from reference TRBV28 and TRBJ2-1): DVKVTQSSRYLVKRTGEKVFLECVQDMDHENMFWYRQDPGLGLRLIYFSYDVKMKEKGDIPEGYSVSREKKERFSLILESASTNQTSMYLCASSSASGSSYNEQFFGPGTRLTVL.

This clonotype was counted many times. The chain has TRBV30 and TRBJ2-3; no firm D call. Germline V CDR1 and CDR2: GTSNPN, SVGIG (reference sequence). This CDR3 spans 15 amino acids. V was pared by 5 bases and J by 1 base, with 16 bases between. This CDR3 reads CAWGRASVGTDTQYF. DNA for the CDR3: TGTGCCTGGGGGCGCGCCAGTGTGGGCACAGATACGCAGTATTTT.

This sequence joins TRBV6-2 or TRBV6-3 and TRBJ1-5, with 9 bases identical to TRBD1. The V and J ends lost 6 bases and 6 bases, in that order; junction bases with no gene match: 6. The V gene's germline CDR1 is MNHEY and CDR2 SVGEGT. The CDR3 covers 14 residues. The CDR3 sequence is CASRAGTGLQPQHF. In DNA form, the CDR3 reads TGTGCCAGCAGGGCCGGGACAGGGCTTCAGCCCCAGCATTTT.

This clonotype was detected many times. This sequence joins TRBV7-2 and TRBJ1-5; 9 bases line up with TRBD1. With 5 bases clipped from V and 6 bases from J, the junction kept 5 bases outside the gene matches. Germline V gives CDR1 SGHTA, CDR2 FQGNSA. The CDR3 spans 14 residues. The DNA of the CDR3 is TGTGCCAGCAGCAGCGGGACAGGGCGTCAGCCCCAGCATTTT. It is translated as CASSSGTGRQPQHF.

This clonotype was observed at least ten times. The CDR3: CASSTRDFRYTEAFF. The CDR3, as DNA: TGTGCCAGCAGCACTCGGGATTTTCGGTACACTGAAGCTTTCTTT. This chain uses TRBV11-3 with TRBJ1-1; D not resolved. The CDR3 sequence is 15 residues long. CDR1 and CDR2 from the germline V gene are SGHNT and YENEEA. V gave up 5 bases and J gave up 3 bases, with 16 bases separating them. Using reference TRBV11-3 and TRBJ1-1 for the parts outside the CDR3, the full variable domain is EAGVVQSPRYKIIEKKQPVAFWCNPISGHNTLYWYLQNLGQGPELLIRYENEEAVDDSQLPKDRFSAERLKGVDSTLKIQPAELGDSAVYLCASSTRDFRYTEAFFGQGTRLTVV.

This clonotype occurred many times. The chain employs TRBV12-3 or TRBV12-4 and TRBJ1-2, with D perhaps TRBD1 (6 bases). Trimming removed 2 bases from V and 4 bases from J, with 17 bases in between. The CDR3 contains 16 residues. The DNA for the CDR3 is TGTGCCAGCAGTTTATTCATTTCAGGGGTAGGCTATGGCTACACCTTC. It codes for CASSLFISGVGYGYTF.

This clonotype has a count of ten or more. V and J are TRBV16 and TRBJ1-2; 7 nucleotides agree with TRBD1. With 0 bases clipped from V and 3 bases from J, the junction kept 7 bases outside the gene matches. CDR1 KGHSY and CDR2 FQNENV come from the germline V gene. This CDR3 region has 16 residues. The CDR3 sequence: CASSQSIRGGDYGYTF. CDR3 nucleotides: TGTGCCAGCAGCCAATCGATAAGAGGGGGCGACTATGGCTACACCTTC.

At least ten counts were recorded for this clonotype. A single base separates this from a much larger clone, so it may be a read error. The CDR3 DNA sequence: TGTGCCAGCAGGTCAGGCACAGATACGCAGTATTTT. Protein product: CASRSGTDTQYF. V gene TRBV27 combines with J gene TRBJ2-3; D uncertain. Germline loops: CDR1 MNHEY, CDR2 SMNVEV (reference sequence). The CDR3 is 12 amino acids. V lost 6 bases and J 1 base, leaving 5 bases between the germline ends.

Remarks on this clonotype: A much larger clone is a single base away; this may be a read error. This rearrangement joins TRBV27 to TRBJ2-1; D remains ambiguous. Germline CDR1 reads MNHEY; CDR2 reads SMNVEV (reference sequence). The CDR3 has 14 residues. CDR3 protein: CASSWRSSYNEQSF. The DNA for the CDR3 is TGTGCCAGCAGTTGGCGGAGCTCCTACAATGAGCAGTCCTTC.

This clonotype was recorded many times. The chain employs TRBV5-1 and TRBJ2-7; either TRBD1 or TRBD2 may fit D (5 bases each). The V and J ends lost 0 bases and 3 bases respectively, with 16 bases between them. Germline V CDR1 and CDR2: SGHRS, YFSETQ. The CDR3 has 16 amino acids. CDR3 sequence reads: CASSLAGSRGGYEQYF. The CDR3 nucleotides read TGCGCCAGCAGCTTGGCCGGGTCGAGGGGCGGCTACGAGCAGTACTTC.

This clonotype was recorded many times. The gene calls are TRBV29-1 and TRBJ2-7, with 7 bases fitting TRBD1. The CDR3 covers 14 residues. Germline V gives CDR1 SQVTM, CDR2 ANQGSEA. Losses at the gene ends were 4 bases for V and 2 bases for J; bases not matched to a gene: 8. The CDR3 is CSVVVTGVPYEQYF. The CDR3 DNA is TGCAGCGTTGTGGTTACAGGGGTCCCCTACGAGCAGTACTTC.

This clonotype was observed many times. The CDR3: CASSLAGETNTGELFF. DNA for the CDR3: TGTGCCAGCAGTTTAGCGGGAGAGACGAACACCGGGGAGCTGTTTTTT. The J gene is TRBJ2-2, the V gene TRBV28; 7 bases map to TRBD2. The ends lost 2 bases at V and 0 bases at J; junction bases unmatched: 3. The germline CDR1 and CDR2 sequences are MDHEN and SYDVKM. The CDR3 totals 16 residues.

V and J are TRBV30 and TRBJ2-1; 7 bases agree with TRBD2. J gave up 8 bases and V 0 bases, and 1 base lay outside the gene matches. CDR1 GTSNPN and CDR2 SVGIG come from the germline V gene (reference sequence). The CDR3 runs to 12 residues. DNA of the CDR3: TGTGCCTGGAGTGTACGGGGGGATGAGCAGTTCTTC. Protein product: CAWSVRGDEQFF.

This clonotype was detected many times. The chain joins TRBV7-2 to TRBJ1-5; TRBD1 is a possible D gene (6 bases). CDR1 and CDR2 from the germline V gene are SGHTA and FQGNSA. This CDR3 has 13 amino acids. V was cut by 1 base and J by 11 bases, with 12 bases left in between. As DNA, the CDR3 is TGTGCCAGCAGCTTAGGTGCAGGGGAATCCCAGCATTTT. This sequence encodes CASSLGAGESQHF.